The clone carrying this T cell receptor (beta chain) rates as medium-sized (0.01 to 0.1%). Its antigen is as yet unknown. All patients were untreated before thyroid surgery. The source of the sample is a study of metastatic and nonmetastatic thyroid tumors. Study overall: Repertoire data that came from the blood and tumor or nodule tissue of malignant and benign thyroid patients were compared. General observations from the study: Within blood and tumor, benign nodules reportedly had significantly lower TCR beta diversity than malignant thyroid tumors did.

Germline V CDR1 and CDR2: MNHNS, SASEGT. The CDR3 extends over 15 amino acids. Trimming took off 1 base at V and 6 bases at J, with 13 bases between the two ends. MiXCR was used by TCRdb to re-call the PCR reads. The repertoire includes tens of thousands of clones, about 24% of them detected once, and less than 15% sits in the top ten. The source material was tumor tissue. V is TRBV6-1 and J is TRBJ2-1, with a possible D match to TRBD1 (5 bases). The TCR comes from a male donor with papillary thyroid cancer or a benign thyroid nodule (not recorded which). Some clones in this sample may be carry-over from other donors' samples. The CDR3 DNA reads TGTGCCAGCAGTGAAGGCAGGGCGGTGGGCAATGAGCAGTTCTTC. Protein product: CASSEGRAVGNEQFF.